This TCR beta chain was sequenced in a study of blood T cell repertoires in COVID-19 (dated by TCRdb to 2018 to 2020). Context from the whole study: Samples covering the acute and convalescent phases of COVID-19 were provided by collaborators in the United States, Italy and Spain. The prospective study material was composed of cDNA or gDNA derived from T cells, B-cell-depleted T cells, or PBMCs. Subjects who had been exposed to COVID-19, were actively infected with it, or had recovered from it provided the deeply sampled blood TCRbeta repertoires that made up the dataset. The repertoires were made available in a free public database intended to serve as a resource for research on the immune response to SARS-CoV-2. The samples were drawn from two sources: the first 160 participants of the ongoing ImmuneRACE study, and 1,254 subjects contributed by 6 global collaborators. Sample metadata almost always included a de-identified subject ID, COVID-19 status, age in years and sex. Where available, HLA class I and class II types were obtained from metadata supplied by the sample provider rather than from assay-based typing. What the study reported, not specific to this receptor: Clinical and demographic metadata were provided uncurated, with the amount varying by source and participant.

V ends up 5 bases short and J 6 bases short, with an unmatched junction base count of 11. The CDR3 runs 15 residues from the cysteine to the phenylalanine. Of the read, only the CDR3 DNA is kept; its 45 bases are in frame from base 1. The CDR1 and CDR2 encoded by the germline V gene (reference sequence) are SGHNT and YYREEE. The immunoSEQ Assay, a bias-controlled multiplex PCR, was used to amplify TCRbeta CDR3 regions from genomic DNA. The authors' analysis ran thus. The number of nucleated cells in each sample was estimated from the amplification of reference gene primers within the assay. To quantify the absolute abundance of each unique TCRbeta CDR3 rearrangement, sequence reads were collapsed and filtered. For each sample, productive Simpson clonality was calculated by taking the square root of Simpson's diversity index across productive rearrangements. TCRdb re-hosts the immuneACCESS table, in-frame sequences only. Its copies lack some clones; in the studies checked, an unresolved V gene accounts for under half of them, and the cause for the rest is not known. Clone size and the V and J calls come from that table; the DNA yielded D and trimming. The sample table lists about 260,000 clones, 87% of them with a count of one. Over 1.2% of the sample is in the top ten clones.

Concerning this clone itself: The antigen it binds to is not known. No much larger clonotype is one base removed from it; base qualities were not supplied.

Samples from volunteer blood donors who had recovered from COVID-19 were contributed by a second Seattle source. The collaborating institutions used their own protocols to collect whole blood in K2EDTA tubes. For TCRbeta analysis, collaborator samples were shipped as frozen whole blood, as isolated PBMCs, or as DNA extracted from either sample type. This receptor chain uses TRBV5-4 and TRBJ2-3; 8 nucleotides in the junction match TRBD2. The sequenced sample was peripheral blood. This clonotype originated in a woman aged 35 to 49 who had recovered from COVID-19. The DNA sequence is given as TGTGCCAGCAGTAGACGCGGGGGGCCCAGCGATACGCAGTATTTT. Translated, this is CASSRRGGPSDTQYF.